This T cell receptor (beta chain) was profiled in a study of early T cells in non-severe SARS-CoV-2 infection. Individual cDNA molecules were tagged with unique molecular identifiers. From the 5' RACE reads, TCRdb called clonotypes with MiXCR, one entry per CDR3 protein. The table lists 35,000 to 50,000 distinct CDR3 sequences, 20% to 25% of them singletons. CDR1 LGHDT and CDR2 YNNKEL come from the germline V gene (reference sequence). The CDR3 has 14 amino acids. Trimming took 1 base from V and 3 from J, leaving 10 bases between them. The sample was whole blood, taken at baseline. The rearrangement joins TRBV3-1 to TRBJ2-7; D unclear. The clonotype originates from an adult who was a healthcare worker with PCR-confirmed SARS-CoV-2 infection or an uninfected control (not recorded which). The CDR3 DNA is TGTGCCAGCAGCCAAGCTCTTGCCTACTACGAGCAGTACTTC. It specifies CASSQALAYYEQYF.